The clone carrying this T cell receptor (beta chain) has a handful of counts. Antigen specificity is unknown. This sample was included in a study of T cell repertoires in cytomegalovirus infection. Study context: From public TCR beta signatures came an indication of both CMV infection and matching HLA type. Whole-study findings and limits: There were HLA-C-restricted CMV-specific TCR beta clonotypes dominating the ex vivo response. Cumulative public TCR beta family frequency identified carriers of CMV plus the relevant HLA.

Germline V gene lookup returns CDR1 MNHNS and CDR2 SASEGT. The CDR3 has 12 residues. V lost 1 base and J lost 17, with 14 bases in between. TCRdb used MiXCR to reprocess the reads, holding one entry per CDR3 protein. The data show 150,000 to 200,000 distinct CDR3 sequences, over 25% seen once. The chain employs TRBV6-1 and TRBJ1-4; D is uncertain. This TCR derives from a human donor in good health (CMV status not recorded). Some clones in this sample may be carry-over from other donors' samples. The source material was PBMCs. As DNA, the CDR3 is TGTGCCAGCAGTGAAGGATCCTCAAGTGTATTTTTT. This codes for CASSEGSSSVFF.